This TCR beta chain was sequenced during a study of T cells in Graves' hyperthyroidism and ophthalmopathy. Amplification yielded TCR beta CDR3 regions, with RNA transcripts as the source. During a first-round RT-PCR of the TCR CDR3, the HTBI primer set was used. Each CDR3 protein is one row after TCRdb ran MiXCR on the multiplex PCR reads. Found here are approximately 250,000 distinct CDR3 sequences, 24% of them singletons; the top ten hold roughly 35%. This clonotype was recorded many times. Ophthalmopathy cases met thresholds of Clinical Activity Score at least 3, NOSPECS grade at least 4 and duration under 3 months. The CDR3 is 17 residues long. Trimming stripped 3 bases from V and 2 bases from J, with 20 bases between. Germline CDR1 SNHLY, CDR2 FYNNEI.

V is TRBV2 and J is TRBJ2-7; maybe TRBD2 (6 bases). The specimen sequenced was blood. The receptor was isolated from a woman aged 35 to 49 with Graves' ophthalmopathy. This chain's CDR3 is CASSEIFLRDSTYEQYF. CDR3 in DNA: TGTGCCAGCAGTGAGATTTTTTTGAGGGACTCCACCTACGAGCAGTACTTC.